This T cell receptor (beta chain) was sequenced for a study of cytomegalovirus exposure and HLA in healthy donors. This CDR3 contains 14 residues. CDR1 and CDR2 (germline): MDHEN, SYDVKM. The junction had 9 bases not matched to a gene; V was cut back by 8 bases and J by 2 bases. 13 Jbeta primers and 60 Vbeta primers were used for the PCR. The repertoire was sequenced with immunoSEQ multiplex PCR; TCRdb's copy has only in-frame clones and lacks some. This sample carries some 200,000 clones, around three quarters of them seen once, and the ten largest clones take about 1.9%. Healthy bone marrow donors made up the cohort.

The sequence derives from a woman aged 30 to 39 in good health and CMV-seropositive. The rearrangement links TRBV28 to TRBJ2-7, with TRBD1 identical over 7 bases. Sequenced sample: PBMCs. The CDR3 loop reads CASCYRGMTYEQYF. The CDR3 bases are TGTGCCAGCTGCTACAGGGGTATGACCTACGAGCAGTACTTC.